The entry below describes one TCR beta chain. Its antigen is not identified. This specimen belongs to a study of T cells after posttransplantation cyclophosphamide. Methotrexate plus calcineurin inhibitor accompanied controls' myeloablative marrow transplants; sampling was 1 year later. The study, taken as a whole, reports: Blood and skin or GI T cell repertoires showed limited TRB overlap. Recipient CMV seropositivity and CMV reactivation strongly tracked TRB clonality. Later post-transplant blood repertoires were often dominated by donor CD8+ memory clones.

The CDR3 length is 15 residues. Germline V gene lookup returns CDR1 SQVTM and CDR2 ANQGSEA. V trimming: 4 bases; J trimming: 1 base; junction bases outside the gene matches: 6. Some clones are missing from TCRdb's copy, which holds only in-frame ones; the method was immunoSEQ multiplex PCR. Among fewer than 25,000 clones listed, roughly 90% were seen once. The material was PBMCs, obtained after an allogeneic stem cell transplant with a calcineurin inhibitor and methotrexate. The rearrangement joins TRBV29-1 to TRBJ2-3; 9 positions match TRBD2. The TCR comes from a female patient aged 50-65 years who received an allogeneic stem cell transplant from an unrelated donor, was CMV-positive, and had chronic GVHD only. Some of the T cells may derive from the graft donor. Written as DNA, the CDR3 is TGCAGCGTTGGATTCGCTAGCGGGGGCACAGATACGCAGTATTTT. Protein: CSVGFASGGTDTQYF.